Each of the 25 T cell receptor beta chains below was sequenced from the same sample in a study of brain T cells in children with intractable seizures. Described time point: blood from clinic visit 5 months post-surgery; TSC patient then seizure free. The protocol was immunoSEQ multiplex PCR, while the TCRdb copy is restricted to in-frame clones and leaves out a portion. The repertoire includes about 320,000 clones, 93% of them detected once, and around 5% sits in the top ten. The sequences come from peripheral blood, collected 4 to 6 months after surgery. The receptors shown here come from a boy in the first two years of life with tuberous sclerosis and intractable seizures.

The table lists this clone with a few counts. This sequence joins TRBV7-9 and TRBJ1-3; tentatively, D is TRBD1 (5 bases). The length of the CDR3 is 16 residues. CDR1 SEHNR and CDR2 FQNEAQ come from the germline V gene (reference sequence). Trimming left V 2 bases short and J 3 bases short, with 14 bases between. The CDR3 is CASSLTAGFYGNTIYF. The CDR3 DNA reads as TGTGCCAGCAGCTTAACTGCAGGGTTTTATGGAAACACCATATATTTT.

The chain links TRBV12-1 to TRBJ1-2; TRBD1 was called by the table and not checked on the DNA. TRBV12-1 is marked as a pseudogene. The CDR3 is made up of 14 amino acids. The CDR3 here is CASSFGTGVFGYTF. The CDR3 bases are TGTGCCAGCAGCTTTGGGACAGGGGTTTTCGGCTACACCTTC.

The CDR3 bases are TGTGCCAGCAGCTTAGGATGGTCGTCTATAGAGCTGTTTTTT. As protein: CASSLGWSSIELFF. The rearrangement joins TRBV11-2 to TRBJ2-2; D not resolved. Per germline, CDR1 SGHAT and CDR2 FQNNGV. CDR3 size: 14 residues. Deletions cut 1 base from V and 11 bases from J, with 14 bases between.

The gene calls are TRBV11-2 and TRBJ1-2, with 8 bases fitting TRBD1. The V and J ends lost 1 base and 3 bases, in that order; junction bases with no gene match: 1. Germline CDR1 is SGHAT and CDR2 is FQNNGV. This CDR3 comprises 14 residues. CDR3 protein: CASSLGTGYYGYTF. The CDR3 DNA reads as TGTGCCAGCAGCTTAGGGACAGGGTACTATGGCTACACCTTC. Full variable domain (remainder filled in from reference TRBV11-2 and TRBJ1-2): EAGVAQSPRYKIIEKRQSVAFWCNPISGHATLYWYQQILGQGPKLLIQFQNNGVVDDSQLPKDRFSAERLKGVDSTLKIQPAKLEDSAVYLCASSLGTGYYGYTFGSGTRLTVV.

The chain links TRBV7-9 to TRBJ1-5; possible D gene TRBD1, 6 bases. V was pared by 2 bases and J by 2 bases, with 13 bases between. CDR1 SEHNR and CDR2 FQNEAQ come from the germline V gene (reference sequence). The CDR3 extends over 16 amino acids. The CDR3 loop reads CASSLTGIEGNQPQHF. CDR3 sequence (DNA): TGTGCCAGCAGCTTAACAGGGATCGAAGGCAATCAGCCCCAGCATTTT.

The gene calls are TRBV6-5 and TRBJ1-6; 9 positions match TRBD1. The CDR3 sequence is 13 residues long. The germline V gene has CDR1 MNHEY and CDR2 SVGAGI. J gave up 9 bases and V 6 bases, and 3 bases lay outside the gene matches. CDR3 sequence reads: CASRGQGTSPLHF. In DNA form, the CDR3 reads TGTGCCAGCAGAGGACAGGGGACTTCACCCCTCCACTTT.

The chain is built from TRBV25-1 and TRBJ2-7; weak D call: TRBD2 (5 bases). Trimming left V 3 bases short and J 2 bases short, with 8 bases between. The CDR3 totals 13 residues. Germline values: CDR1 MGHDK, CDR2 SYGVNS. The CDR3 loop is CASSEASTYEQYF. CDR3 bases: TGTGCCAGCAGTGAGGCTAGCACCTACGAGCAGTACTTC.

CDR3 nucleotide sequence: TGTGCCAGTAGTGCCGGGACAGCGGGGGAGCAGTACTTC. Translated, it gives CASSAGTAGEQYF. The gene calls are TRBV19 and TRBJ2-7, with D possibly being TRBD1 or TRBD2 (7 bases each). V was trimmed by 5 bases and J by 7 bases, leaving 15 bases between them. CDR1 is LNHDA, CDR2 SQIVND, per germline (reference sequence). The CDR3 has 13 amino acids.

The chain is built from TRBV9 and TRBJ1-2, with TRBD1 matching over 12 bases. V was clipped by 3 bases and J by 5 bases; unmatched bases: 2. CDR1 is SGDLS and CDR2 is YYNGEE in the germline V gene. CDR3 length: 14 residues. In DNA form, the CDR3 reads TGTGCCAGCAGCGAGGGACAGGGGGCTTATGGCTACACCTTC. This encodes CASSEGQGAYGYTF.

The CDR3 bases are TGTGCCAGCCTACAGGGAATGGGAGAAAAACTGTTTTTT. Its protein product is CASLQGMGEKLFF. The rearrangement links TRBV19 to TRBJ1-4; D perhaps matches TRBD1 (6 bases). Germline V gene data show CDR1 as LNHDA and CDR2 as SQIVND (reference sequence). Trimming removed 9 bases at V and 8 bases at J, with 16 bases between. CDR3 length equals 13 residues.

V gene TRBV11-3 combines with J gene TRBJ1-1; TRBD1 might be the D (6 bases). Between the trimmed V and J ends, which lost 5 bases and 6 bases, there was a span of 13 bases. The CDR3 has 13 residues. CDR1 is SGHNT and CDR2 is YENEEA in the germline V gene. The DNA of the CDR3 is TGTGCCAGCAGCCCGGACAGTACGGCTGAAGCTTTCTTT. It is translated as CASSPDSTAEAFF. The full variable domain, rest sourced from reference TRBV11-3 and TRBJ1-1, is EAGVVQSPRYKIIEKKQPVAFWCNPISGHNTLYWYLQNLGQGPELLIRYENEEAVDDSQLPKDRFSAERLKGVDSTLKIQPAELGDSAVYLCASSPDSTAEAFFGQGTRLTVV.

This clone came up once. The rearrangement links TRBV19 to TRBJ1-5, with TRBD1 matching 7 bases. Germline V CDR1 and CDR2: LNHDA, SQIVND (reference sequence). CDR3 length equals 15 residues. With V trimmed by 5 bases and J by 2 bases, 6 bases remained unmatched. The CDR3 region has the DNA TGTGCCAGTAGTGGGACAGCGGGCGGCAATCAGCCCCAGCATTTT. Translated, it gives CASSGTAGGNQPQHF.

The chain couples TRBV9 to TRBJ2-3; possible D gene TRBD2, 6 bases. With 2 bases removed from V and 2 bases from J, the gap between germline ends came to 12 bases. Germline V gene sequence: CDR1 SGDLS, CDR2 YYNGEE. This CDR3 comprises 15 residues. The CDR3 DNA follows: TGTGCCAGCAGCGTTGGGGCGGGGTACACAGATACGCAGTATTTT. Protein product: CASSVGAGYTDTQYF.

In its sample, this clone was seen once. The chain uses TRBV7-9 and TRBJ2-5, with D possibly matching TRBD2 (6 bases). Germline CDR1 is SEHNR and CDR2 is FQNEAQ (reference sequence). V dropped 3 bases and J dropped 4 bases, with 21 bases sitting between them. CDR3 length equals 17 residues. The CDR3 reads CASSLQLGGRWGETQYF. CDR3 nucleotide sequence: TGTGCCAGCAGCTTGCAGTTGGGAGGACGATGGGGAGAGACCCAGTACTTC.

The chain combines TRBV2 with TRBJ2-7; 8 bases align to TRBD1. CDR1 SNHLY and CDR2 FYNNEI come from the germline V gene. This CDR3 is 15 amino acids long. With V trimmed by 6 bases and J by 6 bases, 13 bases remained unmatched. CDR3 DNA sequence: TGTGCCAGCAGGGACCCCTGGACAGGGATGCTCGAGCAGTACTTC. This sequence encodes CASRDPWTGMLEQYF. The variable domain in full, completed from reference TRBV2 and TRBJ2-7, reads EPEVTQTPSHQVTQMGQEVILRCVPISNHLYFYWYRQILGQKVEFLVSFYNNEISEKSEIFDDQFSVERPDGSNFTLKIRSTKLEDSAMYFCASRDPWTGMLEQYFGPGTRLTVT.

The chain employs TRBV5-1 and TRBJ2-1; the match to TRBD2 covers 13 bases. The CDR3 consists of 16 residues. Germline trimming cut 3 bases from V and 6 bases from J; bases unmatched to any gene: 6. Per the germline V gene, CDR1 is SGHRS and CDR2 is YFSETQ. DNA of the CDR3: TGCGCCAGCAGCTGGACTAGCGGGAGAGTGGGCAATGAGCAGTTCTTC. It translates to CASSWTSGRVGNEQFF.

J is TRBJ2-1 and V is TRBV5-1, with D possibly matching TRBD2 (5 bases). There are 15 residues in the CDR3. Germline V CDR1 and CDR2: SGHRS, YFSETQ. V shed 4 bases and J shed 10 bases, with 21 bases lying between them. The CDR3 sequence is CASSTTRSHIREQFF. DNA for the CDR3: TGCGCCAGCAGCACAACTAGAAGCCATATACGAGAGCAGTTCTTC.

V usage is TRBV10-3 and J usage is TRBJ1-2; 12 bases agree with TRBD1. Losses at the gene ends were 2 bases for V and 8 bases for J; bases not matched to a gene: 6. Germline V gene sequence: CDR1 ENHRY, CDR2 SYGVKD. This CDR3 is 15 amino acids long. CDR3 bases: TGTGCCATCAGTGAGCCGGGACAGGGGGCGAGGGGCTACACCTTC. Amino acid sequence: CAISEPGQGARGYTF.

The V call is TRBV7-3, the J call TRBJ2-1; 13 bases align to TRBD2. Looked up from germline, CDR1 is SGHTA and CDR2 is FQGTGA. This CDR3 spans 14 amino acids. Losses at the gene ends were 5 bases for V and 8 bases for J; bases not matched to a gene: 3. The CDR3 region has the DNA TGTGCCAGCAGCCAAGGGACTAGCGGGGATGAGCAGTTCTTC. This sequence encodes CASSQGTSGDEQFF. Filled out from reference TRBV7-3 and TRBJ2-1, the complete variable domain reads GAGVSQTPSNKVTEKGKYVELRCDPISGHTALYWYRQSLGQGPEFLIYFQGTGAADDSGLPNDRFFAVRPEGSVSTLKIQRTERGDSAVYLCASSQGTSGDEQFFGPGTRLTVL.

The J gene is TRBJ1-1, the V gene TRBV7-9; D gene unclear. The CDR3 is made up of 13 amino acids. Looked up from germline, CDR1 is SEHNR and CDR2 is FQNEAQ (reference sequence). V was pared by 5 bases and J by 6 bases, with 13 bases between. In DNA form, the CDR3 reads TGTGCCAGCAGCCGATACAGCTCCCCTGAAGCTTTCTTT. It specifies CASSRYSSPEAFF.

The chain uses TRBV5-5 and TRBJ2-3; D is perhaps TRBD2 (6 bases). Germline V gene data show CDR1 as SGHKS and CDR2 as YYEKEE (reference sequence). The CDR3 has 12 residues. V was shortened by 4 bases and J by 8 bases, with 11 bases between the two germline ends. CDR3 coding DNA: TGTGCCAGCAGCCCGGAGGGACGTACGCAGTATTTT. Translated: CASSPEGRTQYF. Looking up the rest from reference TRBV5-5 and TRBJ2-3 gives the full variable domain: DAGVTQSPTHLIKTRGQQVTLRCSPISGHKSVSWYQQVLGQGPQFIFQYYEKEERGRGNFPDRFSARQFPNYSSELNVNALLLGDSALYLCASSPEGRTQYFGPGTRLTVL.

This chain uses TRBV5-6 with TRBJ2-7, with D unclear. V was pared by 5 bases and J by 0 bases, with 9 bases between. This CDR3 is built from 13 residues. Germline V gene sequence: CDR1 SGHDT, CDR2 YYEEEE. CDR3 protein: CASRPDTSYEQYF. CDR3 sequence (DNA): TGTGCCAGCAGACCCGACACCTCCTACGAGCAGTACTTC. The full variable domain, with the rest looked up from reference TRBV5-6 and TRBJ2-7, is DAGVTQSPTHLIKTRGQQVTLRCSPKSGHDTVSWYQQALGQGPQFIFQYYEEEERQRGNFPDRFSGHQFPNYSSELNVNALLLGDSALYLCASRPDTSYEQYFGPGTRLTVT.

The table lists this clone with a count of one. One end of the junction fails to match germline, which may point to a read error. The chain recombines TRBV7-3 with TRBJ2-2; D remains ambiguous. The germline V gene has CDR1 SGHTA and CDR2 FQGTGA. The CDR3 is 14 residues long. The CDR3 bases are TGTGCCAGCAGCCTAACCTATAACACCGGGGAGCTGTTTTTT. Residues: CASSLTYNTGELFF.

The sample holds a few counts of this clone. This rearrangement joins TRBV24-1 to TRBJ2-7; 7 bases match TRBD1. Unmatched junction bases numbered 20, after V lost 3 bases and J lost 4 bases. Germline CDR1 and CDR2: KGHDR and SFDVKD. This CDR3 has 19 residues. The CDR3 DNA reads TGTGCCACCAGTGATCGGAAACGGACAGGCGTCCCTCCTAGATACGAGCAGTACTTC. Translated: CATSDRKRTGVPPRYEQYF.

The chain carries TRBV15 and TRBJ2-1; D gene unclear. V lost 4 bases, J lost 3 bases, and 1 base lay in between. From germline, CDR1 is LNHNV and CDR2 YYDKDF (reference sequence). This CDR3 has 11 residues. For the CDR3, the DNA is TGTGCCACCAGCATCTACAATGAGCAGTTCTTC. Its protein is CATSIYNEQFF.